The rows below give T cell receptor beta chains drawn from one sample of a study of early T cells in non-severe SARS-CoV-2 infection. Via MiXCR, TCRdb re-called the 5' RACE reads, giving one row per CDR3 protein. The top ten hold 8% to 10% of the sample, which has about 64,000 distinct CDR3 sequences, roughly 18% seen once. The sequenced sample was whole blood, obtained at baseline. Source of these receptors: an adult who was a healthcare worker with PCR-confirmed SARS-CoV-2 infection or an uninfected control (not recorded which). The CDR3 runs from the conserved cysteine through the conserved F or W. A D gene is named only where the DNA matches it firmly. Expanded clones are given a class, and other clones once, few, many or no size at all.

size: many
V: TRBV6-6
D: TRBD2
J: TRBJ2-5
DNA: TGTGCCAGCAGTTTCGGCGGGGGCCAAGAGACCCAGTACTTC
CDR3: CASSFGGGQETQYF

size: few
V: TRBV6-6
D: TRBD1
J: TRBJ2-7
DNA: TGTGCCAGCAGTTATGGGACAGGGATCCACGAGCAGTACTTC
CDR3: CASSYGTGIHEQYF

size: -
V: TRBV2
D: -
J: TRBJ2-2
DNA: TGTGCCAGCAGCGAGGAAACCGGGGAGCTGTTTTTT
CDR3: CASSEETGELFF

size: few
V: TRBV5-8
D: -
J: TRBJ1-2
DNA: TGTGCCAGCAGCTTCGGTTCAAACTATGGCTACACCTTC
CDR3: CASSFGSNYGYTF

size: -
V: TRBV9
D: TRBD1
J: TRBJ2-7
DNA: TGTGCCAGCAGCCCGGGACAGGGTAACGAGCAGTACTTC
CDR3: CASSPGQGNEQYF

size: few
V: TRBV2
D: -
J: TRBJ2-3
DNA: TGTGCCAGCATAAGTCGGAGCGGGAGCACAGATACGCAGTATTTT
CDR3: CASISRSGSTDTQYF

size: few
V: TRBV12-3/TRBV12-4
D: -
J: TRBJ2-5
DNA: TGTGCCAGCAGTTTAGGCACTGTGGCGTTGGGATTGGAAGAGACCCAGTACTTC
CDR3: CASSLGTVALGLEETQYF

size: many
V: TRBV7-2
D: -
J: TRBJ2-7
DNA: TGTGCCAGCAGCTTACTCTATACCTACGAGCAGTACTTC
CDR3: CASSLLYTYEQYF

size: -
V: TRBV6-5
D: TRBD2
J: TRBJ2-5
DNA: TGTGCCAGCAGTTACTTGGGACTAGCGAGCCAAGAGACCCAGTACTTC
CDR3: CASSYLGLASQETQYF

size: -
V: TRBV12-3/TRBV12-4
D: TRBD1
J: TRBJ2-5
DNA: TGTGCCAGCAGTATGCGACAGGGGGCTGGGGAGACCCAGTACTTC
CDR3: CASSMRQGAGETQYF

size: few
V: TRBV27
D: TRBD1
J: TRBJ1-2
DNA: TGTGCCAGCAGTTTACGGACAGGGACCTATGGCTACACCTTC
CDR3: CASSLRTGTYGYTF

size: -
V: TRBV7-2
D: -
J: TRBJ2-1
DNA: TGTGCCAGCAGCGCCACATTCGGGGCGCAGTTCTTC
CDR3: CASSATFGAQFF

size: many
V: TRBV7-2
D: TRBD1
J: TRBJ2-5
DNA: TGTGCCAGCAGCTCCATGACAGGGGGCCGGGAGACCCAGTACTTC
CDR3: CASSSMTGGRETQYF

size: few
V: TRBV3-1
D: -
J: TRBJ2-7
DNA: TGTGCCAGCAGCCACTCGTCGTTGGACGGTGGCGAGCAGTACTTC
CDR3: CASSHSSLDGGEQYF

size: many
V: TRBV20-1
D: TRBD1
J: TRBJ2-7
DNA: TGCAGTGCTTCTTCTTTTAGGGACAGAACTACCTACGAGCAGTACTTC
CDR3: CSASSFRDRTTYEQYF

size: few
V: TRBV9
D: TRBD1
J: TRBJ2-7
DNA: TGTGCCAGCAGCGCCTCGGACAGGGCGGAGGGTGAGCAGTACTTC
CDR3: CASSASDRAEGEQYF

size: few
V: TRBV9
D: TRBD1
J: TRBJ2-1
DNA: TGTGCCAGCAGCCCTACGACAGGGGGCAACAATGAGCAGTTCTTC
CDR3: CASSPTTGGNNEQFF

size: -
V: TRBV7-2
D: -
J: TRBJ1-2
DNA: TGTGCCAGCAGCTCCACGTGGCAGGGGCGATATGGCTACACCTTC
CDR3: CASSSTWQGRYGYTF

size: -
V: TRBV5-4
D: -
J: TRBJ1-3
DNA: TGTGCCAGCAGCTTGGCCACCGCAACCTCTGGAAACACCATATATTTT
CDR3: CASSLATATSGNTIYF

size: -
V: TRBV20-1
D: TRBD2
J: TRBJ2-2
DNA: TGCAGTGCTTCCAGGGGACTAGGGAGCGCCGGGGAGCTGTTTTTT
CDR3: CSASRGLGSAGELFF

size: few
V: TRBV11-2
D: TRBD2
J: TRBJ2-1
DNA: TGTGCCAGCAGCCTCATAGCGGGAATCGTTTCGAATGAGCAGTTCTTC
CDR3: CASSLIAGIVSNEQFF

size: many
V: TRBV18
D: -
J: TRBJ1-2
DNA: TGTGCCAGCTCACCACCCGGGGTACGGGCTTTCCGCTACACCTTC
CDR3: CASSPPGVRAFRYTF

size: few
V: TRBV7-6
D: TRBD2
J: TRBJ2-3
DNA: TGTGCCAGCAGCTTAATCAGCGGGATCACAGATACGCAGTATTTT
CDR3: CASSLISGITDTQYF

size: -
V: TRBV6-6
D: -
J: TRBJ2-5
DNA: TGTGCCAGCAGTTACTCTGGCGACAGTCTTGGCCAAGAGACCCAGTACTTC
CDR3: CASSYSGDSLGQETQYF

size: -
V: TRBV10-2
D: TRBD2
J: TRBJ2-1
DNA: TGCGCCAGCAGTGAGCAAAGGGGACTAGCGGGAGGGCAACTCAATGAGCAGTTCTTC
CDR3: CASSEQRGLAGGQLNEQFF

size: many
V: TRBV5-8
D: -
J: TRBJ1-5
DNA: TGTGCCAGCAGCCTACAAAGGGAGCCCCAGCATTTT
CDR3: CASSLQREPQHF

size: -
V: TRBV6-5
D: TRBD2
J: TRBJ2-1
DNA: TGTGCCAGCAGTTACTCTAGGACTAGCTTTGATAGGCACGAGCAGTTCTTC
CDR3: CASSYSRTSFDRHEQFF

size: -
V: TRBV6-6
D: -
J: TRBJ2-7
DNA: TGTGCCAGCAGTTACCCACACAGGGAAGACGAGCAGTACTTC
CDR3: CASSYPHREDEQYF

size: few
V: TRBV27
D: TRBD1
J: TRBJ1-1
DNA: TGTGCCAGCAGTTTATTGACAGGGGAGGACACTGAAGCTTTCTTT
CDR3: CASSLLTGEDTEAFF

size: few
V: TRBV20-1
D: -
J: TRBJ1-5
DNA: TGCAGTGCTATCGATGGTAGCCAGCCCAATCAGCCCCAGCATTTT
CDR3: CSAIDGSQPNQPQHF

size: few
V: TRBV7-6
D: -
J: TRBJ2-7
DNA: TGTGCCAGCAGCTTACGGCCTACCGGGAACTACGAGCAGTACTTC
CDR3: CASSLRPTGNYEQYF

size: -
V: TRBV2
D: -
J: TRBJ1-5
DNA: TGTGCCAGCAGCAGCTCCCTCGCTGCGAATCGGCCCCAGCATTTT
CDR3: CASSSSLAANRPQHF

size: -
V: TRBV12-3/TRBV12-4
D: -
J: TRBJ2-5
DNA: TGTGCCAGCAGTTTAAGGTCGGGGGTAAACCGGGCGGAGACCCAGTACTTC
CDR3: CASSLRSGVNRAETQYF

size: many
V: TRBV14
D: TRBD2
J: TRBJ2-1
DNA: TGTGCCAGCAACCCGCGGACTAGCGGGATTCTTGAGCAGTTCTTC
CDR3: CASNPRTSGILEQFF

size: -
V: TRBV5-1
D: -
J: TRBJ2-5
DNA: TGCGCCAGCAGCCGAGGGGCCCTTCAAGAGACCCAGTACTTC
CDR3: CASSRGALQETQYF

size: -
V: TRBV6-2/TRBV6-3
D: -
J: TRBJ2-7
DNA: TGTGCAAGCTCCCCGGGTGCAATCTACGAGCAGTACTTC
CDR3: CASSPGAIYEQYF

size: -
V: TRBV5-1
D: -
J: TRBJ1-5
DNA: TGCGCCAGCAGCTTAAGGGGCAATCAGCCCCAGCATTTT
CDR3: CASSLRGNQPQHF

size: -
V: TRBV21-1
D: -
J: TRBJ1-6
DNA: TGTGCCAGCAGCAAAGAGTCACCCCTCCACTTT
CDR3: CASSKESPLHF

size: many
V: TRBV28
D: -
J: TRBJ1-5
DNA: TGTGCCACCCTTTCGATTTATCAGCCCCAGCATTTT
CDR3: CATLSIYQPQHF

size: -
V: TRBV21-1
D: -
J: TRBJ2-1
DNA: TGTGCCAGCAGCAAAGTGAAGTTTACGGGAGAGAATAGCAATGAGCAGTTCTTC
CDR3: CASSKVKFTGENSNEQFF

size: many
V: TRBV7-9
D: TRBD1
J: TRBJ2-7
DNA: TGTGCCAGCAGCTTAGTTCCCCGGACAGGGGGCAGCTACGAGCAGTACTTC
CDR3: CASSLVPRTGGSYEQYF

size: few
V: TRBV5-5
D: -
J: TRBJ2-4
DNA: TGTGCCAGCAGCTTGGCCCGAGAAGGGGAAAACATTCAGTACTTC
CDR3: CASSLAREGENIQYF

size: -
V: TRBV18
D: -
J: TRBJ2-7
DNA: TGTGCCAGCTCACCGATCCCAGGGACCTACGAGCAGTACTTC
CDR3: CASSPIPGTYEQYF

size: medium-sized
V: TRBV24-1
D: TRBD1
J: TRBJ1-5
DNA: TGTGCCACCAGCACGCCGGACAGGGGCGACAATCAGCCCCAGCATTTT
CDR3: CATSTPDRGDNQPQHF

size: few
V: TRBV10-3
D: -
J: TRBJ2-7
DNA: TGTGCCATCAGTGAGAATGCCTACGAGCAGTACTTC
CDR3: CAISENAYEQYF